The entry below describes one T cell receptor beta chain. Its antigen specificity is not known. Base qualities are not at hand, and no much larger clone is one base apart. There are 16 amino acids in the CDR3, from cysteine to phenylalanine inclusive. This entry keeps only the CDR3 DNA: 48 bases, framed from base 1. In the germline V gene, CDR1 corresponds to SGHAT and CDR2 to FQNNGV. A distance of 18 bases separates the germline ends of V and J, which lose 5 bases and 1 base respectively. Receptor libraries were prepared by the immunoSEQ multiplex PCR assay. Imported from immuneACCESS, the table was reduced by TCRdb to in-frame sequences with V and J called. These copies leave out some clones; in studies compared against another copy, an unresolved V gene accounts for under half, and the cause of the remainder is not known. The sample table holds 3,500 to 4,000 clones, of which 94% were seen once. 2% to 2.5% of the sample rests with the top ten.

The sample originates from a study of tumor T cells in aggressive B-cell lymphoma (dated by TCRdb to 2016 to 2017). The sequence came from an adult with diffuse large B cell lymphoma. Sequencing used tumor tissue. The chain couples TRBV11-2 to TRBJ2-7, with a weak D call of TRBD2 (6 bases match). The CDR3 region: CASSLGPGERSYEQYF. The nucleotide sequence reads TGTGCCAGCAGCCTCGGCCCGGGGGAACGGTCCTACGAGCAGTACTTC.